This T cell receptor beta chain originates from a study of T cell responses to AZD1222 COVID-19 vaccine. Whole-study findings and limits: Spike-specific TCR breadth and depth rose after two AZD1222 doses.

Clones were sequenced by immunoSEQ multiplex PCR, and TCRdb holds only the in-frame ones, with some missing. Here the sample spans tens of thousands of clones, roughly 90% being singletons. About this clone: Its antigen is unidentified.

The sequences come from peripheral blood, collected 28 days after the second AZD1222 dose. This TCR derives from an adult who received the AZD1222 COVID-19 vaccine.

CDR3 DNA sequence: TGTGCCAGTAGTATAGTGCGGAACACTGAAGCTTTCTTT. It is translated as CASSIVRNTEAFF. The rearrangement links TRBV19 to TRBJ1-1; no reliable D call. V lost 1 base to trimming and J lost 1 base, with 4 bases between them. In germline, CDR1 is LNHDA, CDR2 SQIVND (reference sequence). The CDR3 runs to 13 residues. The full variable domain, in which reference TRBV19 and TRBJ1-1 provide the parts outside the CDR3, is DGGITQSPKYLFRKEGQNVTLSCEQNLNHDAMYWYRQDPGQGLRLIYYSQIVNDFQKGDIAEGYSVSREKKESFPLTVTSAQKNPTAFYLCASSIVRNTEAFFGQGTRLTVV.